This T cell receptor beta chain is drawn from a study of blood T cells in healthy people across ages. This clonotype turned up a few times. CDR3 length: 8 amino acids. The V gene lost 8 bases and the J gene lost 12 bases, with 7 bases spanning the gap. Germline CDR1 ENHRY, CDR2 SYGVKD. Together with a sample-barcoded 5' primer, a J-beta primer mix was included in a second PCR lasting about 7 to 11 cycles. MiXCR, run by TCRdb on the 5' RACE reads, gives a single entry per CDR3 protein. Of about 810,000 distinct CDR3 sequences in the sample, about 34% are singletons; the top ten hold over 10%. This TCR derives from a young man in good health. The V gene is TRBV10-3, the J gene TRBJ1-1, with D unclear. The sample was blood. CDR3 residues: CAILGPFF. The CDR3 bases are TGTGCCATCCTCGGACCTTTCTTT.